These 10 T cell receptor beta chains were all obtained from the same sample, sequenced in a study of shared clonotypes between healthy human individuals. The naive CD8 fraction comprised CD45RO-negative cells positively selected for CCR7 and excluded terminally differentiated effector memory CD45RA+ cells. Produced via immunoSEQ multiplex PCR; TCRdb's table is partial and in-frame only. The sample records about 2 million clones, roughly 94% being singletons. The material sequenced was naive CD8+ T cells sorted from blood. All receptors derive from a man aged 18 to 35 in good health.

A note on this clone: The identical CDR3 is also encoded by other nucleotide sequences in the sample. This chain links TRBV7-9 with TRBJ2-5, with a weak D call TRBD1 (5 bases). The CDR3 runs 15 residues. V lost 5 bases, J lost 2 bases, and 15 bases lay in between. CDR1 and CDR2 from the germline V gene are SEHNR and FQNEAQ (reference sequence). The DNA of the CDR3 is TGTGCCAGCAGCCCAGGGCAGGCCTCGCAAGAGACCCAGTACTTC. Translated, it gives CASSPGQASQETQYF.

This clone is a singleton in its sample. Other nucleotide sequences from this sample produce the same CDR3. J is TRBJ2-3 and V is TRBV6-6; possible D gene TRBD2, 5 bases. Germline V lookup: CDR1 MNHNY, CDR2 SVGAGI (reference sequence). CDR3 size: 13 residues. V lost 7 bases, J lost 0 bases, and 8 bases lay in between. Here the CDR3 DNA reads TGTGCCAGCACACCGGGGAGCACAGATACGCAGTATTTT. Its translation is CASTPGSTDTQYF.

The sample holds a few counts of this clone. The CDR3 coding sequence is TGTGCCTGGAGTGTAGTGGGGACAGGGAGTGGCTACACCTTC. This codes for CAWSVVGTGSGYTF. The chain joins TRBV30 to TRBJ1-2; 9 nucleotides align to TRBD1. V dropped 0 bases and J dropped 7; count of bases not matched to a gene: 6. This CDR3 contains 14 residues. Germline CDR1 GTSNPN, CDR2 SVGIG (reference sequence).

This clone occurred once. The chain uses TRBV6-5 and TRBJ2-3; 12 bases are a match to TRBD2. From germline, CDR1 is MNHEY and CDR2 SVGAGI. With 2 bases clipped from V and 4 bases from J, the junction kept 4 bases outside the gene matches. The CDR3 is made up of 16 amino acids. This CDR3 reads CASSYVASGRADTQYF. CDR3 bases: TGTGCCAGCAGTTACGTGGCTAGCGGGAGGGCAGATACGCAGTATTTT.

This chain links TRBV7-3 with TRBJ2-2, with 7 nucleotides matching TRBD1. Trimming took 4 bases from V and 3 from J; bases not matched to a gene: 5. The CDR3 loop spans 15 amino acids. Per germline, CDR1 SGHTA and CDR2 FQGTGA. CDR3 nucleotides: TGTGCCAGCAGCTCCCGGGACAGCTACACCGGGGAGCTGTTTTTT. It translates to CASSSRDSYTGELFF. The variable domain in full, completed from reference TRBV7-3 and TRBJ2-2, reads GAGVSQTPSNKVTEKGKYVELRCDPISGHTALYWYRQSLGQGPEFLIYFQGTGAADDSGLPNDRFFAVRPEGSVSTLKIQRTERGDSAVYLCASSSRDSYTGELFFGEGSRLTVL.

The CDR3 DNA follows: TGTGCCAGCAGCTCCCCCATAGAGGTTCTCTACGAGCAGTACTTC. Translating gives CASSSPIEVLYEQYF. The gene calls are TRBV11-2 and TRBJ2-7; D remains unclear. CDR3 length: 15 amino acids. Germline CDR1 SGHAT, CDR2 FQNNGV. V lost 4 bases, J lost 3 bases, and 16 bases lay in between.

J is TRBJ1-1 and V is TRBV11-2, with D perhaps matching TRBD1 (6 bases). Looked up from germline, CDR1 is SGHAT and CDR2 is FQNNGV. There are 16 residues in the CDR3. The germline V and J ends were trimmed by 0 bases and 6 bases, with 17 bases remaining between them. CDR3 residues: CASSLDPGHRGPEAFF. CDR3 nucleotides: TGTGCCAGCAGCTTAGACCCGGGACACAGAGGCCCTGAAGCTTTCTTT.

V is TRBV15 and J is TRBJ1-1; D is unclear. This CDR3 has 13 residues. Germline CDR1 LNHNV, CDR2 YYDKDF (reference sequence). Deletions cut 0 bases from V and 3 bases from J, with 5 bases between. The DNA of the CDR3 is TGTGCCACCAGCAGAGAGGGGTACACTGAAGCTTTCTTT. The encoded protein is CATSREGYTEAFF.

The chain couples TRBV2 to TRBJ1-6; unclear D gene. From germline, CDR1 is SNHLY and CDR2 FYNNEI. The CDR3 extends over 13 amino acids. The V and J ends lost 8 bases and 4 bases respectively, with 9 bases between them. The CDR3 coding sequence is TGTGCCAGCCATGGGATATATAATTCACCCCTCCACTTT. Residues: CASHGIYNSPLHF.

This clone was counted once. The rearrangement joins TRBV6-1 to TRBJ2-7; D uncertain. CDR1 and CDR2 from the germline V gene are MNHNS and SASEGT. Trimming removed 7 bases from V and 1 base from J, with 11 bases in between. The length of the CDR3 is 13 residues. CDR3 sequence reads: CASTGPPSYEQYF. The CDR3 DNA follows: TGTGCCAGCACCGGGCCACCTTCCTACGAGCAGTACTTC.